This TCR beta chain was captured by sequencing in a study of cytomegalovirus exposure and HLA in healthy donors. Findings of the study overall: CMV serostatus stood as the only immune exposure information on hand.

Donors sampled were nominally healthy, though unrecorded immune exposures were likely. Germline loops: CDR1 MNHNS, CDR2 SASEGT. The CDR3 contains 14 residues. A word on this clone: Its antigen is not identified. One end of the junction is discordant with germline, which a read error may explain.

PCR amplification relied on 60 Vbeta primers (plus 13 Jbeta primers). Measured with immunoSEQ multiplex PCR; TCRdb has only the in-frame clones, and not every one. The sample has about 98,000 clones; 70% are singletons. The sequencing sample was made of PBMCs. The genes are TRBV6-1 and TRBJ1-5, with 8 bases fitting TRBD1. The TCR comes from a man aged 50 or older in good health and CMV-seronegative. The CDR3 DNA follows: TGTGCCAGCAGTGATGGGACAGGCCGACAACTTACCCCTTTT. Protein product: CASSDGTGRQLTPF.